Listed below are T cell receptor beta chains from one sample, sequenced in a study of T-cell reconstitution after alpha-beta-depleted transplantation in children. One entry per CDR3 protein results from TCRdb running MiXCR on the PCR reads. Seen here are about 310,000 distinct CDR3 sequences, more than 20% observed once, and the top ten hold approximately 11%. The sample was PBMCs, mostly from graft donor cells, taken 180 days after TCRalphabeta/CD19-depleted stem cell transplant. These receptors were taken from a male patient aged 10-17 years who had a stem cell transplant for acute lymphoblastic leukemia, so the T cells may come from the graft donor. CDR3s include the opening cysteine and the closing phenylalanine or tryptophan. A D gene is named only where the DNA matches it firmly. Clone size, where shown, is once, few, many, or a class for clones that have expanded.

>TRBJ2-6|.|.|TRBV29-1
CSVRDSGANVLTF
TGCAGCGTTCGAGACTCTGGGGCCAACGTCCTGACTTTC
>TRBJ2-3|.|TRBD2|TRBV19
CASSSTSVDTQYF
TGTGCCAGTAGTAGTACTAGCGTTGATACGCAGTATTTT
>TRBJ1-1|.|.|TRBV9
CASSPFPGFTEAFF
TGTGCCAGCAGCCCCTTCCCAGGGTTTACCGAAGCTTTCTTT
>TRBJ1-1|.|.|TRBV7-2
CASSNLPDSYYPSF
TGTGCCAGCAGCAATCTTCCGGACAGCTATTACCCTTCTTTT
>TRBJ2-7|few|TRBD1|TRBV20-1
CSAPDSGGGSYEQYF
TGCAGTGCTCCCGACTCAGGGGGCGGGTCCTACGAGCAGTACTTC
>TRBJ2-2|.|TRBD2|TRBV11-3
CASSLGGRTSGQYEPGELFF
TGTGCCAGCAGCTTAGGGGGCCGGACTAGCGGGCAGTATGAACCCGGGGAGCTGTTTTTT
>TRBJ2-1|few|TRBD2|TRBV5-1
CASSLTRLAGGPSSYNEQFF
TGCGCCAGCAGCTTGACCCGACTAGCGGGAGGCCCTTCCTCCTACAATGAGCAGTTCTTC
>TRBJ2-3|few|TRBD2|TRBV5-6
CASSFLAGGPSDTQYF
TGTGCCAGCAGTTTTCTAGCGGGAGGGCCTTCAGATACGCAGTATTTT
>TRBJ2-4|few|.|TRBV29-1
CAVLAKNIQYF
TGCGCCGTCTTAGCCAAAAACATTCAGTACTTC
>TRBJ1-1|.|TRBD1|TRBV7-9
CASSPRQGERTTEAFF
TGTGCCAGCAGCCCACGCCAGGGGGAGCGAACAACTGAAGCTTTCTTT
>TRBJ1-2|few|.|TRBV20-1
CSARAYRREGKSYGYTF
TGCAGTGCTAGAGCTTATCGAAGGGAGGGGAAATCCTATGGCTACACCTTC
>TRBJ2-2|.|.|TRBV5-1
CASSFSTSNTGELFF
TGCGCCAGCAGCTTTTCGACGTCGAACACCGGGGAGCTGTTTTTT
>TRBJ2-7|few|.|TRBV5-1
CASSLSPRPLYEQYF
TGCGCCAGCAGCCTCTCACCGAGACCCCTCTACGAGCAGTACTTC
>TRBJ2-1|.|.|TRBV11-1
CASSRTWDEPFF
TGTGCCAGCAGCCGGACTTGGGATGAGCCGTTCTTC
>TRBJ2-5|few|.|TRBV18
CASSPRDQETQYF
TGTGCCAGCTCACCACGGGACCAAGAGACCCAGTACTTC
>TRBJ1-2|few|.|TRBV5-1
CASSLGGSWYGYTF
TGCGCCAGCAGCTTGGGGGGTTCGTGGTATGGCTACACCTTC
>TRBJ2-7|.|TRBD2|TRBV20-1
CSAASGSKVNEQYF
TGCAGTGCGGCTAGCGGGAGCAAGGTTAACGAGCAGTACTTC
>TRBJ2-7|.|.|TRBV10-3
CAISDTRGSLSLGQYF
TGTGCCATCAGTGATACAAGGGGCAGCCTTTCCCTAGGGCAGTACTTC
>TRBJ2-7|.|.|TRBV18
CASSPSRQKDYEQYF
TGTGCCAGCTCACCAAGCCGACAGAAAGATTACGAGCAGTACTTC
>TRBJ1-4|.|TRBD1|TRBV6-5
CASSYWAGQGLSPNEKLFF
TGTGCCAGCAGTTACTGGGCGGGACAGGGCCTAAGCCCTAATGAAAAACTGTTTTTT
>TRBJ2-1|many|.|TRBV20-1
CSAPYGIVYNEQFF
TGCAGTGCCCCCTATGGGATCGTCTACAATGAGCAGTTCTTC
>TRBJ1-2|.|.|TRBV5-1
CASSAGRGLTNYGYTF
TGCGCCAGCAGCGCGGGACGGGGGCTTACTAACTATGGCTACACCTTC
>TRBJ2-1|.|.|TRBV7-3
CASSLGRAAYNEQFF
TGTGCCAGCAGCTTAGGTAGGGCGGCGTACAATGAGCAGTTCTTC
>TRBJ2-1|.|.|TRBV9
CASSANSKASSYNEQFF
TGTGCCAGCAGCGCTAACTCCAAGGCAAGCTCCTACAATGAGCAGTTCTTC
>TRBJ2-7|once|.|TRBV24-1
CATSDGRYEQYF
TGTGCCACCAGTGACGGGCGGTACGAGCAGTACTTC
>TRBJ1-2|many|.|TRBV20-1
CSAPGGQGGGYTF
TGCAGTGCCCCTGGAGGGCAGGGCGGTGGCTACACCTTC
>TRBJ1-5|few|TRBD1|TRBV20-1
CSAYRDRHQPQHF
TGCAGTGCTTACCGGGACAGACATCAGCCCCAGCATTTT
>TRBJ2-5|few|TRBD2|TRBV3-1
CASSQDRVAGDGETQYF
TGTGCCAGCAGCCAAGATCGAGTAGCGGGAGATGGAGAGACCCAGTACTTC
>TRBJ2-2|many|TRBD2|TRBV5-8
CASSPGLADTGELFF
TGTGCCAGCAGCCCGGGACTAGCGGACACCGGGGAGCTGTTTTTT
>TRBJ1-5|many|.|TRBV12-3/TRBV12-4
CASSLWPFGGSNQPQHF
TGTGCCAGCAGTTTATGGCCCTTCGGGGGTAGCAATCAGCCCCAGCATTTT
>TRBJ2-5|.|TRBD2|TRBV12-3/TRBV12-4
CASCFYGARGAHAKTQYF
TGTGCCAGCTGTTTCTATGGCGCGCGGGGGGCCCATGCAAAGACCCAGTACTTC
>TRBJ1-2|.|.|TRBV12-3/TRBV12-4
CASSLRDLGYGYTF
TGTGCCAGCAGTTTAAGGGACCTAGGCTATGGCTACACCTTC